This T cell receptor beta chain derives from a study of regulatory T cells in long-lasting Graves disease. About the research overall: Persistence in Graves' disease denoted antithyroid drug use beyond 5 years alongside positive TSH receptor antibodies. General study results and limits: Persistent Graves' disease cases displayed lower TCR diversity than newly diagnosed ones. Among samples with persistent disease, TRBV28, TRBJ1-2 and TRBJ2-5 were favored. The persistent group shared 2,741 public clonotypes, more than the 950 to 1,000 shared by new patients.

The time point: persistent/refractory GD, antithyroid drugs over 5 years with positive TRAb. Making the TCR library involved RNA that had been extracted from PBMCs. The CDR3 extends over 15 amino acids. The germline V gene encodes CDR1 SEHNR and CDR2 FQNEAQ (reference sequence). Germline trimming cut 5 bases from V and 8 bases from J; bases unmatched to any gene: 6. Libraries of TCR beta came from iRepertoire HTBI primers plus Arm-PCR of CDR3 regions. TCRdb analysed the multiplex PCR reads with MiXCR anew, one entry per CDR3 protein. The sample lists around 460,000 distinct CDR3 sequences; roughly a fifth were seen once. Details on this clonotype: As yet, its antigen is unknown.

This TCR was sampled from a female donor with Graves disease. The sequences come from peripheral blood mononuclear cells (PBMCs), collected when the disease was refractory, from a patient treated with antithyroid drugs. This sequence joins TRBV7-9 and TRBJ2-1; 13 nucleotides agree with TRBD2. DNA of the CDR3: TGTGCCAGCAGCCTCCGGACTAGCGGGGGATATGAGCAGTTCTTC. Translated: CASSLRTSGGYEQFF.